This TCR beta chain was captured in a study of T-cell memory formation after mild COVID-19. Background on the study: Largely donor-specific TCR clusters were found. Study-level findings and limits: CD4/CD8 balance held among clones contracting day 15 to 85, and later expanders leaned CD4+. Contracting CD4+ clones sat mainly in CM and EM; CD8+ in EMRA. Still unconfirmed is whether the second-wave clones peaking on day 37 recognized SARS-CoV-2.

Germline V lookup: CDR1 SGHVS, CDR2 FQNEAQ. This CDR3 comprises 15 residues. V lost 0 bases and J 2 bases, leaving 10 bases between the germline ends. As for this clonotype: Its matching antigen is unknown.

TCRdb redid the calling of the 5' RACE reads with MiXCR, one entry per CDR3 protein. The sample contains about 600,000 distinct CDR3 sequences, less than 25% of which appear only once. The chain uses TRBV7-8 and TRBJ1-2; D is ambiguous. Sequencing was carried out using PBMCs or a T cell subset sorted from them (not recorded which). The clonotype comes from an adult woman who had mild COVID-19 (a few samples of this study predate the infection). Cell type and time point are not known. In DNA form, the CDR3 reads TGTGCCAGCAGCTTAGCTACCGGCCCGAACTATGGCTACACCTTC. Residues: CASSLATGPNYGYTF.